Below are 23 T cell receptor beta chains sequenced from a single sample in a study of blood T cell repertoires in COVID-19. Clones were sequenced by immunoSEQ multiplex PCR, and TCRdb holds only the in-frame ones, with some missing. Of roughly 250,000 clones listed, 65% to 90% are singletons. Source material: peripheral blood. The origin of the receptors is a woman aged 60-70 years with active or convalescent COVID-19.

Only one count was recorded for this clone. J is TRBJ1-2 and V is TRBV20-1; 7 bases fit TRBD1. In germline, CDR1 is DFQATT, CDR2 SNEGSKA (reference sequence). The V and J ends lost 3 bases and 0 bases, in that order; junction bases with no gene match: 4. This CDR3 comprises 14 residues. CDR3 sequence: CSASLGTANYGYTF. CDR3 in DNA: TGCAGTGCTAGTTTAGGGACAGCTAACTATGGCTACACCTTC.

J is TRBJ1-1 and V is TRBV6-1, with D possibly TRBD1 on 6 matching bases. Germline values: CDR1 MNHNS, CDR2 SASEGT. Trimming took off 0 bases at V and 4 bases at J, with 12 bases between the two ends. The CDR3 covers 15 residues. CDR3 loop: CASSEAGGGSTEAFF. The CDR3 coding sequence is TGTGCCAGCAGTGAAGCGGGGGGCGGGAGCACTGAAGCTTTCTTT.

The chain is built from TRBV4-1 and TRBJ1-2, with no clear D. Trimming cost V 1 base and J 6 bases, with 6 bases left between them. The CDR3 covers 12 residues. Germline CDR1 reads MGHRA; CDR2 reads YSYEKL. The CDR3 coding sequence is TGCGCCAGCAGCCAAGGGAGGGATGGCTACACCTTC. This codes for CASSQGRDGYTF.

The V and J genes are TRBV4-1 and TRBJ2-5; 8 positions match TRBD1. Germline V CDR1 and CDR2: MGHRA, YSYEKL. This CDR3 comprises 16 residues. V dropped 1 base and J dropped 4; count of bases not matched to a gene: 8. The CDR3 is CASSQGSGQGGETQYF. The CDR3 DNA reads TGCGCCAGCAGCCAAGGTTCCGGACAGGGTGGAGAGACCCAGTACTTC.

J is TRBJ2-5 and V is TRBV24-1; TRBD2 matches 8 bases. V trimming: 3 bases; J trimming: 2 bases; junction bases outside the gene matches: 4. The CDR3 is 15 residues long. Germline V gene sequence: CDR1 KGHDR, CDR2 SFDVKD. CDR3 amino acids: CATSDVLAEQETQYF. The DNA of the CDR3 is TGTGCCACCAGTGATGTACTAGCGGAACAAGAGACCCAGTACTTC.

The chain combines TRBV14 with TRBJ2-1; 8 bases are shared with TRBD1. V was pared by 4 bases and J by 12 bases, with 8 bases of the junction left unmatched. Germline CDR1 reads SGHDN; CDR2 reads FVKESK. The CDR3 runs to 13 residues. CDR3 amino acids: CASSPGQASGQFF. CDR3 nucleotides: TGTGCCAGCAGCCCGGGACAGGCGAGTGGGCAGTTCTTC.

The chain is built from TRBV18 and TRBJ2-2; 8 bases line up with TRBD1. The CDR3 is 18 residues long. Germline assignment: CDR1 KGHSH and CDR2 LQKENI. V gave up 3 bases and J gave up 6 bases; unmatched junction bases: 15. In DNA form, the CDR3 reads TGTGCCAGCTCACCTCGGGTCAGGGGGCCAATAGGCGCCGGGGAGCTGTTTTTT. It translates to CASSPRVRGPIGAGELFF.

The V call is TRBV28, the J call TRBJ2-3, with a weak D call TRBD2 (6 bases). Germline V gene lookup returns CDR1 MDHEN and CDR2 SYDVKM. CDR3 length: 18 residues. Trimming removed 4 bases from V and 0 bases from J, with 20 bases in between. The CDR3 DNA follows: TGTGCCAGCAGTTCGCGGGACCGGCTCTCCTCTAGCACAGATACGCAGTATTTT. Its translation: CASSSRDRLSSSTDTQYF.

The gene calls are TRBV4-2 and TRBJ2-5, with 7 bases aligning to TRBD1. The CDR3 runs 16 residues. Germline V lookup: CDR1 LGHNA, CDR2 YNFKEQ. With 3 bases clipped from V and 6 bases from J, the junction kept 13 bases outside the gene matches. CDR3 sequence: CASSHPGTVDLKTQYF. DNA of the CDR3: TGTGCCAGCAGCCATCCCGGGACAGTTGACTTGAAGACCCAGTACTTC.

This chain uses TRBV5-1 with TRBJ1-1, with TRBD1 matching over 7 bases. V lost 3 bases to trimming and J lost 4 bases; unmatched junction nucleotides: 6. The V gene's germline CDR1 is SGHRS and CDR2 YFSETQ. The CDR3 has 14 residues. The CDR3 here is CASSSRGLRTEAFF. The CDR3 DNA reads as TGCGCCAGCAGCTCGAGGGGGCTGCGCACTGAAGCTTTCTTT.

This clone was found once. The CDR3 nucleotides read TGTGCCAGCAGGAGTAGCAATCAGCCCCAGCATTTT. Translating it yields CASRSSNQPQHF. The V and J genes are TRBV27 and TRBJ1-5; no definite D call. The germline V gene has CDR1 MNHEY and CDR2 SMNVEV (reference sequence). The V gene lost 6 bases and the J gene lost 0 bases, with 3 bases spanning the gap. CDR3 length: 12 residues.

V gene TRBV9 combines with J gene TRBJ2-7; no clear D gene. Germline V lookup: CDR1 SGDLS, CDR2 YYNGEE. Trimming took 3 bases from V and 4 from J, leaving 14 bases between them. The CDR3 has 14 amino acids. The CDR3 DNA sequence: TGTGCCAGCAGCGACACGGGTCACACTTACGAGCAGTACTTC. Residues: CASSDTGHTYEQYF.

This chain connects TRBV6-2 or TRBV6-3 to TRBJ2-3; 9 bases fit TRBD1. The CDR3 length is 15 residues. CDR1 is MNHEY, CDR2 SVGEGT, per germline. Trimming removed 5 bases from V and 2 bases from J; junction bases left unmatched: 5. In DNA form, the CDR3 reads TGTGCCAGCAGTCTGACAGGGGGAACCACAGATACGCAGTATTTT. Its translation: CASSLTGGTTDTQYF.

The table lists this clone with a few counts. This chain links TRBV27 with TRBJ1-5, with D unresolved. The V and J ends lost 4 bases and 0 bases respectively, with 10 bases between them. CDR3 length: 15 amino acids. From germline, CDR1 is MNHEY and CDR2 SMNVEV (reference sequence). The chain's CDR3 is CASSYEAYSNQPQHF. CDR3 DNA: TGTGCCAGCAGTTATGAAGCATATAGCAATCAGCCCCAGCATTTT.

V and J are TRBV12-3 or TRBV12-4 and TRBJ2-1; no firm D call. CDR3 length equals 12 residues. V was cut by 3 bases and J by 3 bases, with 3 bases left in between. The CDR3 sequence is CASSLSYNEQFF. As DNA, the CDR3 is TGTGCCAGCAGTTTGAGCTACAATGAGCAGTTCTTC.

The chain employs TRBV4-1 and TRBJ2-5, with D unresolved. CDR1 MGHRA and CDR2 YSYEKL come from the germline V gene. The CDR3 loop spans 14 amino acids. V gave up 0 bases and J gave up 4 bases, with 9 bases separating them. The DNA of the CDR3 is TGCGCCAGCAGCCAAGATCCTCTAGGAGAGACCCAGTACTTC. Protein sequence: CASSQDPLGETQYF.

The rearrangement joins TRBV4-1 to TRBJ1-2; TRBD1 aligns across 12 bases. The junction had 12 bases not matched to a gene; V was cut back by 4 bases and J by 0 bases. From germline, CDR1 is MGHRA and CDR2 YSYEKL. The CDR3 covers 19 residues. This CDR3 is CASSPGTGGVTGANYGYTF. CDR3 bases: TGCGCCAGCAGCCCCGGGACAGGGGGCGTGACGGGAGCTAACTATGGCTACACCTTC.

This clone has more than one count but fewer than ten. The chain joins TRBV7-2 to TRBJ2-6; D perhaps matches TRBD2 (5 bases). Trimming took off 5 bases at V and 2 bases at J, with 10 bases between the two ends. The CDR3 has 15 amino acids. Germline V gives CDR1 SGHTA, CDR2 FQGNSA. DNA of the CDR3: TGTGCCAGCAGCAGGCGGGTAACTGGGGCCAACGTCCTGACTTTC. Protein: CASSRRVTGANVLTF.

The J gene is TRBJ1-5, the V gene TRBV27; 7 bases are a match to TRBD1. The CDR3 totals 14 residues. The V and J ends lost 8 bases and 2 bases, in that order; junction bases with no gene match: 6. Germline V CDR1 and CDR2: MNHEY, SMNVEV (reference sequence). CDR3 sequence reads: CASGAGQGNQPQHF. The DNA for the CDR3 is TGTGCCAGCGGTGCCGGACAGGGCAATCAGCCCCAGCATTTT.

The V and J genes are TRBV21-1 and TRBJ2-5; no check of the table's D call, TRBD1, against the DNA was made. TRBV21-1 is noted as a pseudogene. The CDR3 spans 17 residues. The CDR3 region has the DNA TGTGCCAGCAAACTTTTATGGACAGGGGGCGGTGAAGAGACCCAGTACTTC. Protein: CASKLLWTGGGEETQYF.

The V gene is TRBV6-5, the J gene TRBJ2-2; no clear D. Trimming removed 8 bases at V and 2 bases at J, with 15 bases between. Germline lookup yields CDR1 MNHEY and CDR2 SVGAGI. The length of the CDR3 is 15 residues. CDR3 coding DNA: TGTGCCAGCTCGTGGCGACACCTTAACACCGGGGAGCTGTTTTTT. This codes for CASSWRHLNTGELFF.

The chain carries TRBV25-1 and TRBJ2-7; 7 bases match TRBD1. This CDR3 region has 13 residues. The germline V gene encodes CDR1 MGHDK and CDR2 SYGVNS. The V gene end was trimmed by 4 bases and the J gene end by 4 bases; junction bases not matched to a gene: 4. The CDR3 protein is CASSGRQGYEQYF. In DNA form, the CDR3 reads TGTGCCAGCAGTGGGAGACAGGGTTACGAGCAGTACTTC.

Only one count was recorded for this clone. This sequence joins TRBV5-1 and TRBJ2-5; 12 bases fit TRBD2. Per the germline V gene, CDR1 is SGHRS and CDR2 is YFSETQ. After removal of 1 base from V and 2 bases from J, the junction contained 0 bases not matched to a gene. This CDR3 has 15 residues. CDR3 bases: TGCGCCAGCAGCTTGCTAGCGGGGGGGCAAGAGACCCAGTACTTC. It encodes CASSLLAGGQETQYF.